These 9 T cell receptor beta chains were all obtained from the same sample, sequenced in a study of blood T cell repertoires in COVID-19 (dated by TCRdb to 2019 to 2021). Receptor amplification or capture employed the immunoSEQ multiplex PCR assay. TCRdb holds this immuneACCESS table with in-frame rearrangements only. Some clones are missing; in checked studies, unresolved V genes explain under half, and the rest has no known cause. The sample table holds approximately 150,000 clones, of which around 80% were seen once. The ten largest clones take up around 8% of the sample. The source material was peripheral blood. These receptors were taken from a woman aged 65 to 85 with acute or convalescent COVID-19.

With respect to this clone: In the same sample, other DNA sequences code for this CDR3. The chain recombines TRBV6-5 with TRBJ1-5; 10 nucleotides match TRBD1. CDR1 MNHEY and CDR2 SVGAGI come from the germline V gene. Losses at the gene ends were 6 bases for V and 3 bases for J; bases not matched to a gene: 2. The CDR3 contains 14 residues. CDR3 protein: CASRGQGNNQPQHF. The CDR3 nucleotides are TGTGCCAGCAGGGGACAGGGGAACAATCAGCCCCAGCATTTT.

The chain couples TRBV5-1 to TRBJ1-2, with TRBD1 matching over 8 bases. J was trimmed by 4 bases and V by 5 bases; bases with no gene match: 7. The CDR3 is 14 amino acids. CDR1 is SGHRS, CDR2 YFSETQ, per germline. The CDR3 here is CASSQGQEVYGYTF. In DNA form, the CDR3 reads TGCGCCAGCAGTCAGGGACAGGAGGTCTATGGCTACACCTTC.

This chain uses TRBV2 with TRBJ2-1, with 9 bases that match TRBD2. The CDR3 contains 14 residues. The germline gives CDR1 SNHLY, CDR2 FYNNEI. Trimming took 7 bases from V and 7 from J; bases not matched to a gene: 8. CDR3: CASTRLAVPNEQFF. CDR3 DNA sequence: TGTGCCAGCACCCGACTAGCGGTTCCTAATGAGCAGTTCTTC.

Regarding this clone: The junction departs from the called germline gene at one end, perhaps through a read error. The CDR3 sequence is CASSLQGDNVLTF. Written as DNA, the CDR3 is TGTGCCAGCAGCTTACAGGGGGACAACGTCCTGACTTTC. The rearrangement joins TRBV7-9 to TRBJ2-6; 7 nucleotides line up with TRBD1. CDR1 SEHNR and CDR2 FQNEAQ come from the germline V gene (reference sequence). The CDR3 spans 13 residues.

The chain employs TRBV5-5 and TRBJ2-7; TRBD2 aligns across 8 bases. This CDR3 region has 13 residues. With V trimmed by 4 bases and J by 4 bases, 4 bases remained unmatched. Germline V gene sequence: CDR1 SGHKS, CDR2 YYEKEE (reference sequence). The CDR3 bases are TGTGCCAGCAGCACCGGGGGGGCTTACGAGCAGTACTTC. Amino acid sequence: CASSTGGAYEQYF. The whole variable domain, filled in from reference TRBV5-5 and TRBJ2-7, reads DAGVTQSPTHLIKTRGQQVTLRCSPISGHKSVSWYQQVLGQGPQFIFQYYEKEERGRGNFPDRFSARQFPNYSSELNVNALLLGDSALYLCASSTGGAYEQYFGPGTRLTVT.

In this sample, this clone turned up many times. The rearrangement uses TRBV30 and TRBJ1-2; 10 nucleotides match TRBD1. Trimming removed 3 bases from V and 6 bases from J; junction bases left unmatched: 7. Germline V gives CDR1 GTSNPN, CDR2 SVGIG (reference sequence). This CDR3 has 14 amino acids. The CDR3 DNA reads TGTGCCTGGAGCAGGGACAGGGGCGGCCATGGCTACACCTTC. This gives the protein CAWSRDRGGHGYTF.

CDR3 bases: TGTGCCAGCAGTTTAGTAGGACTAGCGGACAATGAGCAGTTCTTC. It yields the protein CASSLVGLADNEQFF. The V and J genes are TRBV27 and TRBJ2-1, with 10 bases fitting TRBD2. The CDR3 contains 15 residues. V shed 2 bases, J shed 5 bases, and the junction held 3 bases outside the gene matches. Per the germline V gene, CDR1 is MNHEY and CDR2 is SMNVEV (reference sequence).

J is TRBJ1-4 and V is TRBV5-5, with 10 bases identical to TRBD1. Trimming removed 2 bases from V and 6 bases from J; junction bases left unmatched: 7. The germline V gene encodes CDR1 SGHKS and CDR2 YYEKEE (reference sequence). The CDR3 contains 16 residues. The CDR3 loop reads CASSFDRGRADEKLFF. CDR3 DNA sequence: TGTGCCAGCAGCTTCGACAGGGGGCGGGCAGATGAAAAACTGTTTTTT.

This clone has just one count. The rearrangement links TRBV4-2 to TRBJ2-2; 12 nucleotides align to TRBD2. The CDR3 extends over 18 amino acids. Germline V gives CDR1 LGHNA, CDR2 YNFKEQ. The J segment lost 6 bases and the V segment lost 0 bases, leaving 8 bases of the junction unmatched. The CDR3 spells CASSQEGIPSGGAGELFF. The CDR3 DNA reads TGTGCCAGCAGCCAAGAGGGGATCCCTAGCGGGGGGGCCGGGGAGCTGTTTTTT.